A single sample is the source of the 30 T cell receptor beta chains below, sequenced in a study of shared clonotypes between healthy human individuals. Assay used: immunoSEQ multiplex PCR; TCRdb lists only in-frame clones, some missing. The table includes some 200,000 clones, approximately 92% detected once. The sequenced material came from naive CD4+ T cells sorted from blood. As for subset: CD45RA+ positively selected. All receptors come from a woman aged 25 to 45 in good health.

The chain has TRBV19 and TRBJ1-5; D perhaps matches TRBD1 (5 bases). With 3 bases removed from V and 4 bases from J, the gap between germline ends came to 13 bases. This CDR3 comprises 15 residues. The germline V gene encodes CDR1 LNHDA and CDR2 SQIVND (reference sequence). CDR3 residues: CASSIEGTTNQPQHF. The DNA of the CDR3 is TGTGCCAGTAGTATCGAGGGGACCACAAATCAGCCCCAGCATTTT. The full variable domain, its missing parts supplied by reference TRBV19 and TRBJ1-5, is DGGITQSPKYLFRKEGQNVTLSCEQNLNHDAMYWYRQDPGQGLRLIYYSQIVNDFQKGDIAEGYSVSREKKESFPLTVTSAQKNPTAFYLCASSIEGTTNQPQHFGDGTRLSIL.

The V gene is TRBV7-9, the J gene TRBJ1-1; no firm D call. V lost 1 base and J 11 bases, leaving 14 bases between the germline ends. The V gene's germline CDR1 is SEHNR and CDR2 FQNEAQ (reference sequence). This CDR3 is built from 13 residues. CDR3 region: CASSLEVGVVAFF. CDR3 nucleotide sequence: TGTGCCAGCAGCTTAGAAGTCGGGGTGGTGGCTTTCTTT.

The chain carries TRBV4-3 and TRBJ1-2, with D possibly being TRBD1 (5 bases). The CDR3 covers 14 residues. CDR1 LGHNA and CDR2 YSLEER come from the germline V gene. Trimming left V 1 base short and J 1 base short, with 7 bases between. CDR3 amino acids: CASSQGGLNYGYTF. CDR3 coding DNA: TGCGCCAGCAGCCAAGGGGGCCTTAACTATGGCTACACCTTC.

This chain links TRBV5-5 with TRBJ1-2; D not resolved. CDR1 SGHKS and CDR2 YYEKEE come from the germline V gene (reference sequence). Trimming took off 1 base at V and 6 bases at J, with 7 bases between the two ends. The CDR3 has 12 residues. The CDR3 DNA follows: TGTGCCAGCAGCTTGACCCGCAATGGCTACACCTTC. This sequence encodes CASSLTRNGYTF.

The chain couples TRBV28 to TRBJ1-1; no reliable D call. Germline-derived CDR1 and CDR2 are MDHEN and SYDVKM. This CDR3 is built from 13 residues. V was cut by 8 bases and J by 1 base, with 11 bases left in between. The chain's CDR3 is CASRNGENTEAFF. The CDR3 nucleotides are TGTGCCAGCCGAAACGGGGAGAACACTGAAGCTTTCTTT.

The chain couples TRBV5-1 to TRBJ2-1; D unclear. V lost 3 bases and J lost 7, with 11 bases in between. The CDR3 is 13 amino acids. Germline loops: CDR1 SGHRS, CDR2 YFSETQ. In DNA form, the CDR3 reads TGCGCCAGCAGCTCTTCCCCTACAAATGAGCAGTTCTTC. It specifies CASSSSPTNEQFF.

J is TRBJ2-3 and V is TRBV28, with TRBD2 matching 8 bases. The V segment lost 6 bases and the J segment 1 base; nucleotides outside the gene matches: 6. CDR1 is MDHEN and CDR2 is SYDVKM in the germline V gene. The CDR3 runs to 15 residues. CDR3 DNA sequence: TGTGCCAGCAGCCAAAGCGGGAGTGGCACAGATACGCAGTATTTT. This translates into CASSQSGSGTDTQYF.

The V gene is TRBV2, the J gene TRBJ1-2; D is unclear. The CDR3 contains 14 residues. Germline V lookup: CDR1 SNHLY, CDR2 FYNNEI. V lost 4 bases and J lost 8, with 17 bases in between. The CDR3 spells CASSVDTVIWGYTF. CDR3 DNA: TGTGCCAGCAGTGTGGATACCGTAATATGGGGCTACACCTTC.

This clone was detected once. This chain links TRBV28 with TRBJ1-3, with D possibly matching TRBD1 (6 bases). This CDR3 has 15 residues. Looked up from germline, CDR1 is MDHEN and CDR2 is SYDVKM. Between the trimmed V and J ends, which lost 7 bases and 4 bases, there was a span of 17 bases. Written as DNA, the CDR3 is TGTGCCAGCAATATTCACGGGGGGCTGGGAAACACCATATATTTT. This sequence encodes CASNIHGGLGNTIYF.

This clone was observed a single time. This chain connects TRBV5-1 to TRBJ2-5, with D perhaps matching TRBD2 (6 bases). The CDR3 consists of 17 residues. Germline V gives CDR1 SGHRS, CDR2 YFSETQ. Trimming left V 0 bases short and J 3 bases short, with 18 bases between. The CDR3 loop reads CASSLGRDTQFEETQYF. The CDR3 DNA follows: TGCGCCAGCAGCTTGGGGCGGGATACACAATTTGAAGAGACCCAGTACTTC.

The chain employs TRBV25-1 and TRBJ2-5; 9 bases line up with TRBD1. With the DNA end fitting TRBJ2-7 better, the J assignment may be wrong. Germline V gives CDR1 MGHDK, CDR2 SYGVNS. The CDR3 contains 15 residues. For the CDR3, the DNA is TGTGCCAGCAGTAACAGGGGGCGAAGGGCCTACGAGCAGTACTTC. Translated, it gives CASSNRGRRAYEQYF.

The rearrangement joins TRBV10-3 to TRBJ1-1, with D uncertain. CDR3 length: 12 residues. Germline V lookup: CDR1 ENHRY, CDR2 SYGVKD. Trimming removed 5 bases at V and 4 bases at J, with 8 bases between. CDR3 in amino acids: CAISPRPTEAFF. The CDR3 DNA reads TGTGCCATCAGTCCCCGGCCCACTGAAGCTTTCTTT.

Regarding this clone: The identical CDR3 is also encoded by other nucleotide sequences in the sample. The CDR3 spells CASSLDRNTEAFF. For the CDR3, the DNA is TGTGCCAGCAGCTTGGACAGGAACACTGAAGCTTTCTTT. The chain joins TRBV7-2 to TRBJ1-1, with a weak D call TRBD1 (6 bases). Germline V gene sequence: CDR1 SGHTA, CDR2 FQGNSA. CDR3 length: 13 residues. Between the trimmed V and J ends, which lost 3 bases and 1 base, there was a span of 6 bases. Drawing the rest from reference TRBV7-2 and TRBJ1-1, the complete variable domain is GAGVSQSPSNKVTEKGKDVELRCDPISGHTALYWYRQSLGQGLEFLIYFQGNSAPDKSGLPSDRFSAERTGGSVSTLTIQRTQQEDSAVYLCASSLDRNTEAFFGQGTRLTVV.

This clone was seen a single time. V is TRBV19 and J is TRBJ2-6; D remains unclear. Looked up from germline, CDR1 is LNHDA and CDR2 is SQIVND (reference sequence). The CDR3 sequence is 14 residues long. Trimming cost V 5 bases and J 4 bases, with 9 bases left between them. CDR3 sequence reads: CASSESNGANVLTF. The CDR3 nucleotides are TGTGCCAGTAGTGAGAGCAACGGGGCCAACGTCCTGACTTTC.

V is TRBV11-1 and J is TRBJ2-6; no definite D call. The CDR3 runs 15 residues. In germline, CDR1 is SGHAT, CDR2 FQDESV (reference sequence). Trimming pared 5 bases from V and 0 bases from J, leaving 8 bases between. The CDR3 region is CASSQVYSGANVLTF. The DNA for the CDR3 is TGTGCCAGCAGCCAAGTATACTCTGGGGCCAACGTCCTGACTTTC.

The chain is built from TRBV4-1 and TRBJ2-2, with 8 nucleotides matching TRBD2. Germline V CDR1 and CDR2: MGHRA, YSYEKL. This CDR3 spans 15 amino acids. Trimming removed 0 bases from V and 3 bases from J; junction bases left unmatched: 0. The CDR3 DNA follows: TGCGCCAGCAGCCAAGAGACTAGCGACACCGGGGAGCTGTTTTTT. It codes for CASSQETSDTGELFF.

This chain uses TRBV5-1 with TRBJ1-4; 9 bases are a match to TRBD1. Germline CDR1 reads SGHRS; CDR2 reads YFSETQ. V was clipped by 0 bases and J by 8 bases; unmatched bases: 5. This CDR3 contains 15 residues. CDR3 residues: CASSLAGTGREKLFF. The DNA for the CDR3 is TGCGCCAGCAGCTTGGCAGGGACAGGGCGCGAAAAACTGTTTTTT.

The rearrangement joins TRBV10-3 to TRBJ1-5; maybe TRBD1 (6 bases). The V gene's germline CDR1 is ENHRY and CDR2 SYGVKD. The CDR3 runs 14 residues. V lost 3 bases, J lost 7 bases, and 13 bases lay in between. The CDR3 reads CAISEGGAAQPQHF. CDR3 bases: TGTGCCATCAGTGAAGGGGGAGCGGCGCAGCCCCAGCATTTT.

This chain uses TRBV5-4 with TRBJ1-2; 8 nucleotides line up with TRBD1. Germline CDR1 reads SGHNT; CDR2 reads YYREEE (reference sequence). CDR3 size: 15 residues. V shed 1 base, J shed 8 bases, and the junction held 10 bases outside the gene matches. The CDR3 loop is CASSLSGAGGLGYTF. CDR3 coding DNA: TGTGCCAGCAGCTTGAGCGGGGCAGGGGGCCTAGGCTACACCTTC.

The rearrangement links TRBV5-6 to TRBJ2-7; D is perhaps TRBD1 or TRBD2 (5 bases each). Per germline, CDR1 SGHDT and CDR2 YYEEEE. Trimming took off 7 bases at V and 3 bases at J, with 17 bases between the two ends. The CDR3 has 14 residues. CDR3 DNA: TGTGCCAGCCATTTTCGGGGACCAAGCTACGAGCAGTACTTC. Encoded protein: CASHFRGPSYEQYF. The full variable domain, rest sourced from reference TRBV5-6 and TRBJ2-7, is DAGVTQSPTHLIKTRGQQVTLRCSPKSGHDTVSWYQQALGQGPQFIFQYYEEEERQRGNFPDRFSGHQFPNYSSELNVNALLLGDSALYLCASHFRGPSYEQYFGPGTRLTVT.

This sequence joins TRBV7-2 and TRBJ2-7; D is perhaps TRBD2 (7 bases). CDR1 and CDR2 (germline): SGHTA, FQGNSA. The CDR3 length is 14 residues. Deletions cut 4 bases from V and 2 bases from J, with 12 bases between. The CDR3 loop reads CASSWRGGPYEQYF. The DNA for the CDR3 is TGTGCCAGCAGCTGGAGGGGGGGGCCCTACGAGCAGTACTTC.

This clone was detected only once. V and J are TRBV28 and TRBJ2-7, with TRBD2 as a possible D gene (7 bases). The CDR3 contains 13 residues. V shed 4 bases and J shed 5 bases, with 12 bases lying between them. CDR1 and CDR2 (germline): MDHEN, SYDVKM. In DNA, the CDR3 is TGTGCCAGCAGTTCGCCGCGGGGGCACGAGCAGTACTTC. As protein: CASSSPRGHEQYF.

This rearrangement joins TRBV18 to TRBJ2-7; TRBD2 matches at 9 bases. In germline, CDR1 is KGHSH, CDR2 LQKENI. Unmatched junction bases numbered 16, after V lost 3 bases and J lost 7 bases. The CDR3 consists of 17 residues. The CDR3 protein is CASSPTGLSGRRGEQYF. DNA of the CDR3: TGTGCCAGCTCACCGACGGGGCTTAGCGGGAGAAGAGGGGAGCAGTACTTC.

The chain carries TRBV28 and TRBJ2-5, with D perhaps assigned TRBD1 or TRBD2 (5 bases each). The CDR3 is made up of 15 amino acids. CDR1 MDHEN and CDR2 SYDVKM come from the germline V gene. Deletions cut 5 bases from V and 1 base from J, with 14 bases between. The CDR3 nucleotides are TGTGCCAGCAGTAGTTGGGCCGGGGCCCAAGAGACCCAGTACTTC. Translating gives CASSSWAGAQETQYF.

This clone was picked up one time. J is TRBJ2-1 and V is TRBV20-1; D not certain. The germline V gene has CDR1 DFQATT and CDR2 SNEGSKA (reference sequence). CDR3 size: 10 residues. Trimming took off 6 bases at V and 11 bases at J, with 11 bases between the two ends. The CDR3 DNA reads TGCAGTGCCCTATATAACAAGCAGTTCTTC. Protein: CSALYNKQFF.

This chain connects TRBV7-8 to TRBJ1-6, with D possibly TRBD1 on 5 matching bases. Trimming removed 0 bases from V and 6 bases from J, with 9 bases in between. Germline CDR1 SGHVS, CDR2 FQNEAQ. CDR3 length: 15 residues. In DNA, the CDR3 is TGTGCCAGCAGCTTAGCCCGGGACTCTAATTCACCCCTCCACTTT. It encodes CASSLARDSNSPLHF.

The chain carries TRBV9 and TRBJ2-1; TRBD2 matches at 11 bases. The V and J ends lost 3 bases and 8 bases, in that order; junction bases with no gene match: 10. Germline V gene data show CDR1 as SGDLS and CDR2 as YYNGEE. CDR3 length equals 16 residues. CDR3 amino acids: CASSGRGLAGPYEQFF. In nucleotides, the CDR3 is TGTGCCAGCAGCGGTCGTGGACTAGCGGGTCCCTATGAGCAGTTCTTC.

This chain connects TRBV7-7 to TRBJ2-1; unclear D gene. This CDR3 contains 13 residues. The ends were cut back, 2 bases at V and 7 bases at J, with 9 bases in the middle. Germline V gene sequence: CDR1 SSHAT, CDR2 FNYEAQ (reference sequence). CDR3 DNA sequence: TGTGCCAGCAGCTTAAATGGAGTAAATGAGCAGTTCTTC. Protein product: CASSLNGVNEQFF. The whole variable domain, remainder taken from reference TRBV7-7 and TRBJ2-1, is GAGVSQSPRYKVTKRGQDVTLRCDPISSHATLYWYQQALGQGPEFLTYFNYEAQPDKSGLPSDRFSAERPEGSISTLTIQRTEQRDSAMYRCASSLNGVNEQFFGPGTRLTVL.

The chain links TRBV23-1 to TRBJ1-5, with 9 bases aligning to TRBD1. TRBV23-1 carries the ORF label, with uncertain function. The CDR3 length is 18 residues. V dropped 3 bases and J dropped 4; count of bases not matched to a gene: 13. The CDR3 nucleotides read TGCGCCAGCAGTCACGTGGGGGGCCTCGGGACAGGGAATCAGCCCCAGCATTTT. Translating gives CASSHVGGLGTGNQPQHF.

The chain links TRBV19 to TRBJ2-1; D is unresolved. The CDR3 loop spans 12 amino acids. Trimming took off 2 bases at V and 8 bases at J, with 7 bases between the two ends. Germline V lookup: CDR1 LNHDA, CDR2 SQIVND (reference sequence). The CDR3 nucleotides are TGTGCCAGTAGTATATCGAGCTATGAGCAGTTCTTC. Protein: CASSISSYEQFF. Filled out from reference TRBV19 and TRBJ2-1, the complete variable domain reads DGGITQSPKYLFRKEGQNVTLSCEQNLNHDAMYWYRQDPGQGLRLIYYSQIVNDFQKGDIAEGYSVSREKKESFPLTVTSAQKNPTAFYLCASSISSYEQFFGPGTRLTVL.